This paragraph covers one T cell receptor (beta chain) sequence. Its antigen is not identified. These data belong to a study of T cell repertoires in cytomegalovirus infection. Study-wide background: Recently identified HLA-C-restricted CMV epitopes and well-studied HLA-B-restricted CMV epitopes were used by the study. A matching HLA type, together with CMV infection, was signaled by public TCR beta signatures. Findings and caveats of the study: The study found HLA-C-restricted CMV-specific TCR beta clonotypes dominating the ex vivo response. Summed frequency of public TCR beta families distinguished CMV carriers with the relevant HLA.

From the reads, TCRdb called clonotypes with MiXCR, one entry per CDR3 protein. The sample consists of around 340,000 distinct CDR3 sequences, approximately 32% of them appearing once. V was pared by 4 bases and J by 4 bases, with 13 bases between. The CDR3 consists of 15 residues. This chain connects TRBV12-3 or TRBV12-4 to TRBJ2-2; possible D gene TRBD1, 5 bases. This sequence originates from a human donor in good health (CMV status not recorded). Some clones in this sample may be carry-over from other donors' samples. Specimen: cultured PBMCs, collected from culture after CMV antigen stimulation. CDR3 residues: CASSSVGHGTGELFF. DNA for the CDR3: TGTGCCAGCAGTTCGGTGGGGCATGGCACCGGGGAGCTGTTTTTT.